The next 20 T cell receptor beta chains were all read from a single sample in a study of T-cell reconstitution after alpha-beta-depleted transplantation in children. A library of TCRbeta sequences, prepared with unique molecular identifiers, was generated. TCRdb fed the PCR reads into MiXCR, producing one record per CDR3 protein. The sample has about 340,000 distinct CDR3 sequences; 10% are singletons. The sample here was PBMCs from the stem cell graft donor, taken from the stem cell graft. These receptors all stem from a human donor who donated a stem cell graft to a child with acute lymphoblastic leukemia.

The rearrangement links TRBV12-3 or TRBV12-4 to TRBJ1-4; 8 positions match TRBD1. V lost 6 bases to trimming and J lost 8 bases; unmatched junction nucleotides: 5. This CDR3 spans 13 amino acids. The CDR3 loop is CASRGQVSEKLFF. DNA of the CDR3: TGTGCCAGCAGGGGACAGGTCTCGGAAAAACTGTTTTTT.

In this sample, this clonotype turned up a few times. The rearrangement links TRBV7-9 to TRBJ1-5, with TRBD1 matching 7 bases. The CDR3 is made up of 14 amino acids. The germline CDR1 and CDR2 sequences are SEHNR and FQNEAQ (reference sequence). J gave up 8 bases and V 5 bases, and 9 bases lay outside the gene matches. This CDR3 is CASSKEGTVKPQHF. CDR3 sequence (DNA): TGTGCCAGCAGCAAAGAAGGGACAGTTAAGCCCCAGCATTTT.

The chain carries TRBV20-1 and TRBJ2-3, with D uncertain. The CDR3 consists of 11 residues. The V gene's germline CDR1 is DFQATT and CDR2 SNEGSKA (reference sequence). V lost 5 bases, J lost 6 bases, and 9 bases lay in between. CDR3 coding DNA: TGCAGTGCTGCTCTTTGGGATACGCAGTATTTT. Its translation is CSAALWDTQYF.

In its sample, this clonotype was seen a few times. The chain uses TRBV11-2 and TRBJ2-5, with D perhaps TRBD1 (6 bases). V lost 5 bases and J 5 bases, leaving 15 bases between the germline ends. CDR3 length: 14 amino acids. CDR1 is SGHAT, CDR2 FQNNGV, per germline. The CDR3 sequence: CASSHADRRETQYF. In nucleotides, the CDR3 is TGTGCCAGCAGCCACGCCGACAGGCGGGAGACCCAGTACTTC.

There are a few counts of this clonotype. This sequence joins TRBV4-2 and TRBJ2-1; 7 bases map to TRBD2. Trimming at V came to 4 bases and at J to 4 bases, leaving 10 bases not matched to a gene. CDR3 size: 16 residues. Germline V gives CDR1 LGHNA, CDR2 YNFKEQ. Here the CDR3 reads CASSPERLADYNEQFF. The CDR3 DNA sequence: TGTGCCAGCAGCCCAGAACGTCTAGCGGATTACAATGAGCAGTTCTTC.

The CDR3 DNA reads as TGTGCCAGCAGTTTGGAAACTGAAGCTTTCTTT. The encoded protein is CASSLETEAFF. This chain links TRBV12-3 or TRBV12-4 with TRBJ1-1; the D is unclear. V lost 3 bases to trimming and J lost 5 bases, with 4 bases between them. This CDR3 is 11 amino acids long.

This clonotype was counted a few times. V usage is TRBV29-1 and J usage is TRBJ1-5, with TRBD1 as a possible D gene (5 bases). CDR1 is SQVTM, CDR2 ANQGSEA, per germline. This CDR3 is built from 13 residues. V was clipped by 6 bases and J by 4 bases, with 13 bases between them. The CDR3 sequence is CSVSYGGNQPQHF. Written as DNA, the CDR3 is TGCAGCGTGAGCTATGGGGGAAATCAGCCCCAGCATTTT.

This clonotype was counted at least ten times. This sequence joins TRBV5-6 and TRBJ2-3, with 13 positions matching TRBD2. The V segment lost 3 bases and the J segment 6 bases; nucleotides outside the gene matches: 13. Germline V CDR1 and CDR2: SGHDT, YYEEEE. This CDR3 is 18 amino acids long. CDR3 loop: CASSWGPQGTSGDDTQYF. The CDR3 DNA sequence: TGTGCCAGCAGCTGGGGACCTCAGGGGACTAGCGGGGACGATACGCAGTATTTT.

This clonotype was seen a few times. This rearrangement joins TRBV5-1 to TRBJ2-7; D not certain. Germline V gene lookup returns CDR1 SGHRS and CDR2 YFSETQ. The CDR3 extends over 14 amino acids. V dropped 0 bases and J dropped 1 base, with 8 bases sitting between them. CDR3 sequence (DNA): TGCGCCAGCAGCTTGGCGCCCGATTCCTACGAGCAGTACTTC. This gives the protein CASSLAPDSYEQYF.

The V call is TRBV20-1, the J call TRBJ1-2; D unresolved. V was trimmed by 2 bases and J by 5 bases, leaving 6 bases between them. Per germline, CDR1 DFQATT and CDR2 SNEGSKA (reference sequence). The CDR3 covers 11 residues. CDR3 in amino acids: CSARSRYGYTF. CDR3 nucleotides: TGCAGTGCTAGATCCCGATATGGCTACACCTTC.

This clonotype was detected only a few times. The chain uses TRBV11-1 and TRBJ2-1; 13 bases match TRBD2. Unmatched junction bases numbered 12, after V lost 3 bases and J lost 4 bases. The V gene's germline CDR1 is SGHAT and CDR2 FQDESV (reference sequence). This CDR3 contains 19 residues. In DNA form, the CDR3 reads TGTGCCAGCAGCTTCCCCCTACTACTAGCGGGAGGGCCTTACAATGAGCAGTTCTTC. The encoded protein is CASSFPLLLAGGPYNEQFF.

The chain is built from TRBV19 and TRBJ1-1, with TRBD1 matching over 7 bases. The V gene's germline CDR1 is LNHDA and CDR2 SQIVND (reference sequence). CDR3 length: 14 residues. Trimming cost V 7 bases and J 4 bases; bases outside gene matches: 9. Here the CDR3 DNA reads TGTGCCAGTAAAGGGCCAGGGGGAATCACTGAAGCTTTCTTT. Protein product: CASKGPGGITEAFF. The variable domain in full, completed from reference TRBV19 and TRBJ1-1, reads DGGITQSPKYLFRKEGQNVTLSCEQNLNHDAMYWYRQDPGQGLRLIYYSQIVNDFQKGDIAEGYSVSREKKESFPLTVTSAQKNPTAFYLCASKGPGGITEAFFGQGTRLTVV.

The sample holds a few counts of this clonotype. The chain recombines TRBV12-3 or TRBV12-4 with TRBJ2-4; perhaps TRBD1 as D (6 bases). The CDR3 totals 17 residues. V was trimmed by 2 bases and J by 0 bases, leaving 14 bases between them. The CDR3 region is CASSLLSQGRAKNIQYF. CDR3 bases: TGTGCCAGCAGTTTACTCTCCCAGGGGAGAGCCAAAAACATTCAGTACTTC.

The V gene is TRBV30, the J gene TRBJ1-1; possibly TRBD1 for D (6 bases). Germline V gene data show CDR1 as GTSNPN and CDR2 as SVGIG (reference sequence). The CDR3 is made up of 13 amino acids. Trimming removed 3 bases at V and 0 bases at J, with 8 bases between. CDR3 sequence reads: CAWRRTVNTEAFF. The CDR3 DNA follows: TGTGCCTGGAGAAGGACAGTGAACACTGAAGCTTTCTTT.

This clonotype came up a few times. V gene TRBV2 combines with J gene TRBJ1-2; D unresolved. Germline CDR1 is SNHLY and CDR2 is FYNNEI. Trimming removed 0 bases at V and 6 bases at J, with 8 bases between. CDR3 length equals 13 residues. The DNA for the CDR3 is TGTGCCAGCAGTGAAGCGCTGGAGAATGGCTACACCTTC. It is translated as CASSEALENGYTF.

This chain connects TRBV5-6 to TRBJ2-7; D may correspond to TRBD1 or TRBD2 (5 bases each). Germline V lookup: CDR1 SGHDT, CDR2 YYEEEE. This CDR3 has 13 residues. V was cut by 4 bases and J by 3 bases, with 11 bases left in between. CDR3 sequence: CASSAGSVYEQYF. The CDR3 bases are TGTGCCAGCAGCGCAGGGAGTGTCTACGAGCAGTACTTC.

The chain joins TRBV6-5 to TRBJ2-3; the D gene could be TRBD1 or TRBD2 (6 bases each). Germline V gene lookup returns CDR1 MNHEY and CDR2 SVGAGI. The CDR3 is 13 residues long. V shed 6 bases and J shed 1 base, with 8 bases lying between them. CDR3 sequence: CASRRGGTDTQYF. The CDR3 DNA sequence: TGTGCCAGCAGGAGGGGGGGCACAGATACGCAGTATTTT.

This clonotype was seen repeatedly, ten times or more. The J gene is TRBJ2-1, the V gene TRBV7-3; D ambiguous. CDR1 is SGHTA and CDR2 is FQGTGA in the germline V gene. Trimming pared 3 bases from V and 9 bases from J, leaving 12 bases between. The CDR3 is 13 residues long. CDR3 sequence reads: CASSLPPSAEQFF. In DNA form, the CDR3 reads TGTGCCAGCAGCTTGCCCCCCTCGGCTGAGCAGTTCTTC.

The V and J genes are TRBV15 and TRBJ1-4, with D maybe TRBD1 (5 bases). The CDR3 length is 14 residues. Trimming took off 3 bases at V and 5 bases at J, with 10 bases between the two ends. The germline V gene has CDR1 LNHNV and CDR2 YYDKDF (reference sequence). CDR3 in DNA: TGTGCCACCAGCAGTGAAGGGGAAAATGAAAAACTGTTTTTT. Its translation: CATSSEGENEKLFF.

V and J are TRBV5-5 and TRBJ2-1, with D unclear. The V gene's germline CDR1 is SGHKS and CDR2 YYEKEE (reference sequence). The CDR3 is 13 residues long. Trimming took off 0 bases at V and 9 bases at J, with 10 bases between the two ends. In DNA form, the CDR3 reads TGTGCCAGCAGCTTGGGTCTGAACGGTGAGCAGTTCTTC. This sequence encodes CASSLGLNGEQFF.